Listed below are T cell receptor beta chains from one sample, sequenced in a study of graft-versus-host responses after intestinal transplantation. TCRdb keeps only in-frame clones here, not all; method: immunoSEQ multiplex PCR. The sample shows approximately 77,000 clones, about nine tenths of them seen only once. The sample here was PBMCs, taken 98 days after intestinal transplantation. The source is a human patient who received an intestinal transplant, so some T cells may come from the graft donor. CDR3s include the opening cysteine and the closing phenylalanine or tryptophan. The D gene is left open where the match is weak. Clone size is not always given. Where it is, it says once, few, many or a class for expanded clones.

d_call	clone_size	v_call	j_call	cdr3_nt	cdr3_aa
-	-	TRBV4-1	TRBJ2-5	TGCGCCAGCAGCCAAGTTTTAGAGACCCAGTACTTC	CASSQVLETQYF
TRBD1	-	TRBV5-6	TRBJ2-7	TGTGCCAGCAGCTTGGCCTTGGGACAGGGAAAGCACTCCTACGAGCAGTACTTC	CASSLALGQGKHSYEQYF
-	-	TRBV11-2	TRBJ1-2	TGTGCCAGCAGCTTCAACTATGGCTACACCTTC	CASSFNYGYTF
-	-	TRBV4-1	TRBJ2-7	TGCGCCAGCAGCCAAGGAGGGGACGCTTACGAGCAGTACTTC	CASSQGGDAYEQYF
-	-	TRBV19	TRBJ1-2	TGTGCCAGTACTCCGGATGCCGGGGAAGAGTATGGCTACACCTTC	CASTPDAGEEYGYTF
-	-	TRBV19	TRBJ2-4	TGTGCCAGTAGTCAAAGGAGGGGACAGTTGCCCAAAAACATTCAGTACTTC	CASSQRRGQLPKNIQYF
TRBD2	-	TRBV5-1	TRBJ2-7	TGCGCCAGCAGCTTGGTAGCGGGGGGGTCCTACGAGCAGTACTTC	CASSLVAGGSYEQYF
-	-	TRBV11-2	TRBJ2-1	TGTGCCAGCAGCTCCTCCTCACTGACCCCCTACAATGAGCAGTTCTTC	CASSSSSLTPYNEQFF
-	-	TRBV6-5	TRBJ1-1	TGTGCCAGCAGTGAAGGGGGACACACTGAAGCTTTCTTT	CASSEGGHTEAFF
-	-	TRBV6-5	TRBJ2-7	TGTGCCAGCAGTGGGCAGTACGAGCAGTACTTC	CASSGQYEQYF
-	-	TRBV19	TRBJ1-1	TGTGCCACCCGACGGGGGAACACTGAAGCTTTCTTT	CATRRGNTEAFF
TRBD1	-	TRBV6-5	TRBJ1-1	TGTGCCAGCAGTCAGGACAGGGGGCGGGCTGAAGCTTTCTTT	CASSQDRGRAEAFF
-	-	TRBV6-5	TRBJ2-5	TGTGCCAGCAGTTACTCCATGAATGTCCAAGAGACCCAGTACTTC	CASSYSMNVQETQYF
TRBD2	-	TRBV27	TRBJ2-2	TGTGCCAGCACCACCGTGGGGGGGTCCGGGGAGCTGTTTTTT	CASTTVGGSGELFF
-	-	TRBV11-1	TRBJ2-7	TGTGCCAGCAGCTTAGGCGAGTACTTC	CASSLGEYF
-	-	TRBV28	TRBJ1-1	TGTGCCAGCAGTTCTACGAAAGGGATGAACACTGAAGCTTTCTTT	CASSSTKGMNTEAFF
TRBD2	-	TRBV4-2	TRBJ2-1	TGTGCCAGCAGCCTGAGCGGGGGGCTCTCCTACAATGAGCAGTTCTTC	CASSLSGGLSYNEQFF
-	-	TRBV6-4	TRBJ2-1	TGTGCCAGCAGTGAAGAATTCACAGCCTACAATGAGCAGTTCTTC	CASSEEFTAYNEQFF
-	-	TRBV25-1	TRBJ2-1	TGTGCCAGCAGTGACGGCGGGGCGGATGAGCAGTTCTTC	CASSDGGADEQFF
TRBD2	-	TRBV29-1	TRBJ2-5	TGCAGCGTTGAAAGAGGGGAGGGTGAGACCCAGTACTTC	CSVERGEGETQYF
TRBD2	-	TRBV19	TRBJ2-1	TGTGCCAGTAGTATTTCAGGCGGGAGGAAGTACGACAATGAGCAGTTCTTC	CASSISGGRKYDNEQFF
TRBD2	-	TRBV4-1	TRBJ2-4	TGCGCCCGCAGCCCGGGAGGGGGGGGTTGGGATCAAAACATTCAGTACTTC	CARSPGGGGWDQNIQYF
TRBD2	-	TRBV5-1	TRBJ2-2	TGCGCCAGCAGCGCAGGGACTAGCGGGGGCCCAGATCGGACCGGGGAGCTGTTTTTT	CASSAGTSGGPDRTGELFF
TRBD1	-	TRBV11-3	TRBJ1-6	TGTGCCAGCAGCTTGACAGGGTACTCACCCCTCCACTTT	CASSLTGYSPLHF
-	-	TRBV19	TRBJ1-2	TGTGCCAGTAGTATGGGACCGTCGAACTATGGCTACACCTTC	CASSMGPSNYGYTF
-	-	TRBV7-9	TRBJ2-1	TGTGCCAGCAACTCAAACCCCAAGCGGTTGTACAATGAGCAGTTCTTC	CASNSNPKRLYNEQFF
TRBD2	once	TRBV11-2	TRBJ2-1	TGTGCCAGCAGCTTTTGGGGAGGCGGGGGGACCTACAATGAGCAGTTCTTC	CASSFWGGGGTYNEQFF
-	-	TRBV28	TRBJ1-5	TGTGCCAGCAGTTTAAAGGGATTTCAGCCCCAGCATTTT	CASSLKGFQPQHF
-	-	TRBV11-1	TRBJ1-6	TGTGCCAGCAGCTGGCCCGGGGTCTTCTCACCCCTCCACTTT	CASSWPGVFSPLHF
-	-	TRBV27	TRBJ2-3	TGTGCCAGCAGTTTAGCAGGCACAGATACGCAGTATTTT	CASSLAGTDTQYF